The 14 T cell receptor beta chains below were found in one sample sequenced in a study of T cell repertoires in cytomegalovirus infection (dated by TCRdb to between 2017 and 2020). TCRdb shows the sequencer as Illumina HiSeq 1500. In-frame beta chains were kept once TCRdb had trimmed the public reads at Q25 with fastp and called clones with MiXCR. Rows with a matching CDR3 protein are joined into one entry that keeps the most common DNA and genes. For this sample the table gives roughly 230,000 distinct CDR3 sequences, of which 6.5% were detected only once. The top ten clones comprise around 6% of the sample. The source material was PBMCs. Receptor source: a human donor in good health (CMV status not recorded). Some clones in this sample may be carry-over from other donors' samples.

A few counts support this clonotype. This chain uses TRBV5-6 with TRBJ2-7, with 7 bases fitting TRBD1. The V segment lost 3 bases and the J segment 3 bases; nucleotides outside the gene matches: 12. CDR1 is SGHDT, CDR2 YYEEEE, per germline. The CDR3 length is 16 residues. The CDR3 loop is CASSWGRDRAVYEQYF. The DNA of the CDR3 is TGTGCCAGCAGCTGGGGCCGAGACAGGGCGGTCTACGAGCAGTACTTC. Full variable domain (outside the CDR3, taken from reference TRBV5-6 and TRBJ2-7): DAGVTQSPTHLIKTRGQQVTLRCSPKSGHDTVSWYQQALGQGPQFIFQYYEEEERQRGNFPDRFSGHQFPNYSSELNVNALLLGDSALYLCASSWGRDRAVYEQYFGPGTRLTVT.

This clonotype was recorded at least ten times. The rearrangement uses TRBV2 and TRBJ1-1, with 8 bases aligning to TRBD1. V shed 11 bases, J shed 6 bases, and the junction held 11 bases outside the gene matches. This CDR3 has 13 residues. Looked up from germline, CDR1 is SNHLY and CDR2 is FYNNEI. In DNA form, the CDR3 reads TGTGCCGGACAGACAGGGGAGAGCCCTGAAGCTTTCTTT. Its protein product is CAGQTGESPEAFF.

In its sample, this clonotype was seen many times. V and J are TRBV5-6 and TRBJ1-5; no clear D gene. V was shortened by 0 bases and J by 3 bases, with 7 bases between the two germline ends. The CDR3 totals 14 residues. In germline, CDR1 is SGHDT, CDR2 YYEEEE. The CDR3 loop is CASSLDGFNQPQHF. Written as DNA, the CDR3 is TGTGCCAGCAGCTTGGATGGATTCAATCAGCCCCAGCATTTT.

This clonotype was picked up many times. The chain combines TRBV6-6 with TRBJ1-1; the match to TRBD1 covers 7 bases. The CDR3 covers 12 residues. Trimming took 6 bases from V and 7 from J; bases not matched to a gene: 5. Germline loops: CDR1 MNHNY, CDR2 SVGAGI (reference sequence). CDR3 nucleotides: TGTGCCAGCAGAAACCGGGACAGTGAAGCTTTCTTT. Translated: CASRNRDSEAFF.

This clonotype was observed many times. This chain links TRBV12-3 or TRBV12-4 with TRBJ1-2; the D gene is possibly TRBD1 (6 bases). Trimming removed 4 bases from V and 3 bases from J, with 15 bases in between. The CDR3 is made up of 15 amino acids. CDR3 in amino acids: CASSSGGTQDYGYTF. The CDR3 DNA is TGTGCCAGCAGTTCGGGGGGGACACAAGACTATGGCTACACCTTC.

Worth noting for this clonotype: A much bigger clone sits one base away, suggesting this may be a read error. J is TRBJ1-4 and V is TRBV5-1; D might be TRBD1 (6 bases). V gave up 0 bases and J gave up 6 bases, with 18 bases separating them. This CDR3 is 17 amino acids long. Germline V gene data show CDR1 as SGHRS and CDR2 as YFSETQ. The CDR3, as DNA: TGCGCCAGCAGCTTGGCCCTCGGAGGGGGTTCTTATGAAAAACTGTTTTTT. It translates to CASSLALGGGSYEKLFF.

This clonotype occurred a few times. DNA for the CDR3: TGTGCCAGCAGCCCCCAGCGCCTTTTTCAGCCCCAGCATTTT. Protein sequence: CASSPQRLFQPQHF. The chain recombines TRBV6-2 or TRBV6-3 with TRBJ1-5; D call uncertain. The V end lost 6 bases, the J end lost 6 bases, and 15 bases lay between the germline ends. Germline CDR1 MNHEY, CDR2 SVGEGT. This CDR3 spans 14 amino acids.

V gene TRBV6-2 or TRBV6-3 combines with J gene TRBJ1-5; a possible D gene is TRBD1 (6 bases). This CDR3 has 15 residues. V lost 6 bases and J 9 bases, leaving 21 bases between the germline ends. CDR1 and CDR2 (germline): MNHEY, SVGEGT. The CDR3 DNA is TGTGCCAGCAGCCTGAGGACAGCCCCGCAATGGCCCCAGCATTTT. It translates to CASSLRTAPQWPQHF.

This clonotype was seen many times. DNA of the CDR3: TGTGCCAGCAGCTTAGAATACGAGCAGTACTTC. Translating it yields CASSLEYEQYF. This rearrangement joins TRBV7-2 to TRBJ2-7; D call uncertain. CDR3 length: 11 amino acids. Germline CDR1 SGHTA, CDR2 FQGNSA. V was clipped by 1 base and J by 4 bases, with 2 bases between them.

The V gene is TRBV28, the J gene TRBJ2-7; 7 positions agree with TRBD1. The V and J ends lost 5 bases and 3 bases, in that order; junction bases with no gene match: 4. This CDR3 is 13 amino acids long. Germline loops: CDR1 MDHEN, CDR2 SYDVKM. In nucleotides, the CDR3 is TGTGCCAGCAGTCTCTGGGACAGCTACGAGCAGTACTTC. Translation gives CASSLWDSYEQYF.

This clonotype was found many times. The CDR3 spells CASGGREQYF. The CDR3 DNA reads TGTGCCAGCGGGGGGCGAGAGCAGTACTTC. V usage is TRBV12-3 or TRBV12-4 and J usage is TRBJ2-7, with D perhaps TRBD1 or TRBD2 (6 bases each). CDR3 size: 10 residues. V was trimmed by 8 bases and J by 7 bases, leaving 9 bases between them.

This clonotype was detected ten times or more. The chain combines TRBV9 with TRBJ2-7, with D possibly matching TRBD2 (7 bases). CDR3 length: 14 residues. Germline CDR1 SGDLS, CDR2 YYNGEE. Trimming pared 0 bases from V and 2 bases from J, leaving 9 bases between. The CDR3 reads CASSVGGGTYEQYF. The DNA of the CDR3 is TGTGCCAGCAGCGTAGGGGGGGGCACCTACGAGCAGTACTTC.

This clonotype was seen ten or more times. The chain is built from TRBV4-3 and TRBJ2-6; 8 nucleotides agree with TRBD1. In germline, CDR1 is LGHNA, CDR2 YSLEER. The CDR3 runs 21 residues. Trimming took 0 bases from V and 1 from J; bases not matched to a gene: 14. The CDR3 nucleotides are TGCGCCAGCAGCCAAGATATTTTCGGACAGGGACTTTTTTCTGGGGCCAACGTCCTGACTTTC. As protein: CASSQDIFGQGLFSGANVLTF.

This clonotype was counted many times. The rearrangement links TRBV24-1 to TRBJ1-5; D gene unclear. Germline V lookup: CDR1 KGHDR, CDR2 SFDVKD. The CDR3 is made up of 12 amino acids. Trimming pared 1 base from V and 12 bases from J, leaving 9 bases between. The CDR3 DNA reads TGTGCCACCAGTGATTTTACTGGGGTCCAGCATTTT. It is translated as CATSDFTGVQHF.